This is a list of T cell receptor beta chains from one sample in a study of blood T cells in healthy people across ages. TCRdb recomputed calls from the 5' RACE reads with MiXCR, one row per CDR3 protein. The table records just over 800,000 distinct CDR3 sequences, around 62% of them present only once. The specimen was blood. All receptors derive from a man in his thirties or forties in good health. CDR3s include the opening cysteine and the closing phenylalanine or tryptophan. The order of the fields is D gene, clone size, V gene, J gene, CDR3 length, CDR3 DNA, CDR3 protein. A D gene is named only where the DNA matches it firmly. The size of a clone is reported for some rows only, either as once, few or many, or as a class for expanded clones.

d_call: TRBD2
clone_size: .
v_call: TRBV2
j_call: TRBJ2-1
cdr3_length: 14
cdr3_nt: TGTGCCAGCAACCCCCTCTTTAGCGGGGATGAGCAGTTCTTC
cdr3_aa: CASNPLFSGDEQFF

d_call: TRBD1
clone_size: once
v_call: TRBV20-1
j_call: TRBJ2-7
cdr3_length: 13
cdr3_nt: TGCAGTGCTTACCGGGACAGGGTCTACGAGCAGTACTTC
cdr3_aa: CSAYRDRVYEQYF

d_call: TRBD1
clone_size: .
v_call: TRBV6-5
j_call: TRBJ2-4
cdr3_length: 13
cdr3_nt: TGTGCCAGCATCACGGACAGGTTCAACATTCAGTACTTC
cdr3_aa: CASITDRFNIQYF

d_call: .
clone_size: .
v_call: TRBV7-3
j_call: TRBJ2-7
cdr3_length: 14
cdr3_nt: TGTGCCAGCAGCTCAGGGGGAGGGCTGAATGAGCAGTACTTC
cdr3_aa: CASSSGGGLNEQYF

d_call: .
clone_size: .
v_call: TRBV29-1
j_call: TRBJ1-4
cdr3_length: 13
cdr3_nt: TGCAGCGTTGTAGCAGGGACTAATGAAAAACTGTTTTTT
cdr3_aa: CSVVAGTNEKLFF

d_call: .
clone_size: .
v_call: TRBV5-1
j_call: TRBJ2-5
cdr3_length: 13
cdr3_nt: TGCGCCAGCAGCTTGGTGAGAGAAGAGGCCCAGTACTTC
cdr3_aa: CASSLVREEAQYF

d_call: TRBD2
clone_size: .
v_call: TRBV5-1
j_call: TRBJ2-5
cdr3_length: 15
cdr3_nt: TGCGCCAGCAGGGACTGGACTAGCGATCAAGAGACCCAGTACTTC
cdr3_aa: CASRDWTSDQETQYF

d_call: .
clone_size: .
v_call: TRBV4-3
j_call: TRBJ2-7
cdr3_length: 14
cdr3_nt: TGCGCCAGCAGCCAAGATGATGGCTCCTACGAGCAGTACTTC
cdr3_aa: CASSQDDGSYEQYF

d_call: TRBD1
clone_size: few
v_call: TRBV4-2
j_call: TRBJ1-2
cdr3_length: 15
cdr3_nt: TGTGCCAGCAGCCAAGATGAGGGGACAGACTATGGCTACACCTTC
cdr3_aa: CASSQDEGTDYGYTF

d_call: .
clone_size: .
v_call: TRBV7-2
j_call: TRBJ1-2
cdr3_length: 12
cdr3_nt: TGTGCCAGCAGCGAACGGCTGAGGGGCTACACCTTC
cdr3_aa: CASSERLRGYTF

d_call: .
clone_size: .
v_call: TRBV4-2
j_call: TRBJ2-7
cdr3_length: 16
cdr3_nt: TGTGCCAGCCGGGGGGACGGAGCAGGGGGAGGCTACGAGCAGTACTTC
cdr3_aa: CASRGDGAGGGYEQYF

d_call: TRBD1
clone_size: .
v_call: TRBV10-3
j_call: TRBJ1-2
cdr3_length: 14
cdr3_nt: TGTGCCATCAGTCTAGACAGGGCGTATGGGGGCTACACCTTC
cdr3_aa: CAISLDRAYGGYTF

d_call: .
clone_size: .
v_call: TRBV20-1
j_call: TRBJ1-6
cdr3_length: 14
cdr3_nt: TGCAGTGCTAGAGCCGGGCCTAATAATTCACCCCTCCACTTT
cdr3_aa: CSARAGPNNSPLHF

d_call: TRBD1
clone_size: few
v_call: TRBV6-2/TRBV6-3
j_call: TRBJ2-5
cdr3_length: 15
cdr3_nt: TGTGCCAGCGGACCACCCAGGGGGTCAGAAGAGACCCAGTACTTC
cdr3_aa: CASGPPRGSEETQYF

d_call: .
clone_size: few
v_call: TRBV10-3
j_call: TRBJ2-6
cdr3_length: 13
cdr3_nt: TGTGCCATCACCGAAGCTGGGGCCAACGTCCTGACTTTC
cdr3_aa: CAITEAGANVLTF

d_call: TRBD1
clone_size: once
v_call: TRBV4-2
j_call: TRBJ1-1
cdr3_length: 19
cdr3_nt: TGTGCCAGCAGCCACCTTACCGGGACAGGGGATCCCATGAACACTGAAGCTTTCTTT
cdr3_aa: CASSHLTGTGDPMNTEAFF

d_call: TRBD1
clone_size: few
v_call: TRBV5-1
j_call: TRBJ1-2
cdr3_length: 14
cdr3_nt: TGCGCCAGCAGCTTGGCTCAGGGGGACTATGGCTACACCTTC
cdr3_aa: CASSLAQGDYGYTF

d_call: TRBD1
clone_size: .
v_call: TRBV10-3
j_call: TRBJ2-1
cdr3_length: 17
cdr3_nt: TGTGCCATCAGTGGCAGGCCTGGGGGACAGGCCTACAATGAGCAGTTCTTC
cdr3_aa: CAISGRPGGQAYNEQFF

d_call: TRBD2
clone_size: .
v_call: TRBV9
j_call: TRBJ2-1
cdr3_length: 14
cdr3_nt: TGTGCCAGCAATAAGCGGGGGGTCTCCTACGAGCAGTTCTTC
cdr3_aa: CASNKRGVSYEQFF

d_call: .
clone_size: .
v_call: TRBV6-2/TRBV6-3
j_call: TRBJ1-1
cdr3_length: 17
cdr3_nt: TGTGCCAGCAGTCCAAGTCAAGGGGGGCGAATGAACACTGAAGCTTTCTTT
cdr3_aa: CASSPSQGGRMNTEAFF

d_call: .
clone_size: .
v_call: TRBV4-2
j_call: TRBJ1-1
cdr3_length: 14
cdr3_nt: TGTGTCAGCAGCCAAGAATGGGGTCCGACTGAAGCTTTCTTT
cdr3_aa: CVSSQEWGPTEAFF

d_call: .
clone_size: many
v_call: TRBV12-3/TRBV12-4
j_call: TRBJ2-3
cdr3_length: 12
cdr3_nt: TGTGCCAGCAGCCTCGCCGTAGATACGCAGTATTTT
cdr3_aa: CASSLAVDTQYF

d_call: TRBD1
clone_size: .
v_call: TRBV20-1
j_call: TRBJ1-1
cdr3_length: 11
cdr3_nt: TGCAGTGCAACTGGACAGGGAAAAGCTTTCTTT
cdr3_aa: CSATGQGKAFF

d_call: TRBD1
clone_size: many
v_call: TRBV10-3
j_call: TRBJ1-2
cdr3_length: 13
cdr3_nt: TGTGCCATCAGTGAGGCAGGGGGCGCGGGCTACACCTTC
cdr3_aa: CAISEAGGAGYTF

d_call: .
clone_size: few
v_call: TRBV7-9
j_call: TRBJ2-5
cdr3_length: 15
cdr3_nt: TGTGCCAGCAGCTTATCTGTGGAAATAGGCGAGACCCAGTACTTC
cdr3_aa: CASSLSVEIGETQYF

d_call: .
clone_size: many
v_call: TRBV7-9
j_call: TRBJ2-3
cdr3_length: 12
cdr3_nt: TGTGCCAGCAGCTCGGGCCCGGCAGCGCAGTATTTT
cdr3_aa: CASSSGPAAQYF

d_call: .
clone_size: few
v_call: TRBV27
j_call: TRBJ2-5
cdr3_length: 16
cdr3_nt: TGTGCCAGCAGTTCGACAAAAAGAGGGTCGGGAGAGACCCAGTACTTC
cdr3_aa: CASSSTKRGSGETQYF

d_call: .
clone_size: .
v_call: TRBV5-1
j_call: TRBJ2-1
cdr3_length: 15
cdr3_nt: TGCGCCAGCAGCTTGGAGTCGGGACAATACAATGAGCAGTTCTTC
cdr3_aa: CASSLESGQYNEQFF

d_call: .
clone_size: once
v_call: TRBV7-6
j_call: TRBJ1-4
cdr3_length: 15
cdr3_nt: TGTGCCAGCGGCCAACAGGGTGCAACTAATGAAAAACTGTTTTTT
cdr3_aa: CASGQQGATNEKLFF

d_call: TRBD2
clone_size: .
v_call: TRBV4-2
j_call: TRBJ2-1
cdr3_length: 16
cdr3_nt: TGTGCCAGCAGCCAAGAGGGGACTACCTTGGGGGGTGAGCAGTTCTTC
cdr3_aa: CASSQEGTTLGGEQFF

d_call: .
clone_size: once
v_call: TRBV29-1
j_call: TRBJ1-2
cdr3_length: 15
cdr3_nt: TGCAGCGTGGGGGTGGGGGACGCGGATGACTATGGCTACACCTTC
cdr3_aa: CSVGVGDADDYGYTF

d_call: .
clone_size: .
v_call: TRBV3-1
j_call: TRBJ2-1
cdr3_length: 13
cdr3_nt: TGTGCCAGCAGCCAAGATTCGTGGGGTGAGCAGTTCTTC
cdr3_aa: CASSQDSWGEQFF

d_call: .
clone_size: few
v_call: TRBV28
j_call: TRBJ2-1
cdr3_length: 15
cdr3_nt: TGTGCCAGCAGTTTCCTTCCCCTATTCTACAATGAGCAGTTCTTC
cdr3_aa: CASSFLPLFYNEQFF

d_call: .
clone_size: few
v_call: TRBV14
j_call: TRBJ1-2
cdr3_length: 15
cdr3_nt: TGTGCCAGCAGCCAAGATTTCACAGGGATGGGCGGCTACACCTTC
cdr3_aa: CASSQDFTGMGGYTF

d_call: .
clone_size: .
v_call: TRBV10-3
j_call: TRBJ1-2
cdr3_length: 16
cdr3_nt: TGTGCCATCAGCGCCTTGTCAGGGGTAACTAGCTATGGCTACACCTTC
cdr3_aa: CAISALSGVTSYGYTF

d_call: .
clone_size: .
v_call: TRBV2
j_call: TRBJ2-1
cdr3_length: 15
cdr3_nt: TGTGCCAGCAGTGACGGGCTGCCCACTTACAATGAGCAGTTCTTC
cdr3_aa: CASSDGLPTYNEQFF

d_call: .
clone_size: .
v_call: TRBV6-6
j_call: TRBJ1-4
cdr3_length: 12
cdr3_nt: TGTGCCAGCAACGACAGCAATGAAAAACTGTTTTTT
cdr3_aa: CASNDSNEKLFF

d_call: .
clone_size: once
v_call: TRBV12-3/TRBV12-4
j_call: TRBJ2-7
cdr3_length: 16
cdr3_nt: TGTGCCAGCAGCCCCCGGAGGGCCCTCTCCTACAATGAGCAGTACTTC
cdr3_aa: CASSPRRALSYNEQYF

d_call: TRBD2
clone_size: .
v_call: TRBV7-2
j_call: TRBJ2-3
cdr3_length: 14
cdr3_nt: TGTGCCAGCAGCGTGAACGGGAGGGGAGATACGCAGTATTTT
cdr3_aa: CASSVNGRGDTQYF

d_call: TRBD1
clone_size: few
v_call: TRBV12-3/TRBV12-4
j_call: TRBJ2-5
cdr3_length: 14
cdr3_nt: TGTGCCAGCAGTATTACGACAGGGGTAGAGACCCAGTACTTC
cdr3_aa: CASSITTGVETQYF

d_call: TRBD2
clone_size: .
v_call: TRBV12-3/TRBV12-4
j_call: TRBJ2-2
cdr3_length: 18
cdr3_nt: TGTGCCAGCAGTTTAGCGCAGATAGCGGGAGAAATCACCGGGGAGCTGTTTTTT
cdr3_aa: CASSLAQIAGEITGELFF

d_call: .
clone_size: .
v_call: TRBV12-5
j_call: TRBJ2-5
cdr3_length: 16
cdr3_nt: TGTGCTAGTGGACCCCGTCCGGACGGAGACCAAGAGACCCAGTACTTC
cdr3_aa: CASGPRPDGDQETQYF